These 23 T cell receptor beta chains were all obtained from the same sample, sequenced in a study of blood T cell repertoires in COVID-19. Measured with immunoSEQ multiplex PCR; TCRdb has only the in-frame clones, and not every one. Among hundreds of thousands of clones listed, approximately 86% were seen once. What was sequenced was PBMCs or T cells enriched from blood (not recorded which). These receptors were obtained from a woman between 50 and 59 years old who had recovered from COVID-19.

The rearrangement uses TRBV5-4 and TRBJ2-3, with a tentative D call TRBD2 (6 bases). Trimming left V 1 base short and J 0 bases short, with 18 bases between. Germline loops: CDR1 SGHNT, CDR2 YYREEE (reference sequence). The CDR3 has 18 amino acids. CDR3 loop: CASSLTPIGSSSTDTQYF. The CDR3 nucleotides read TGTGCCAGCAGCTTGACCCCAATCGGGAGTAGTAGCACAGATACGCAGTATTTT.

The chain combines TRBV4-2 with TRBJ2-5; 14 bases are shared with TRBD2. Germline CDR1 and CDR2: LGHNA and YNFKEQ. CDR3 length: 16 residues. V was pared by 2 bases and J by 7 bases, with 6 bases of the junction left unmatched. CDR3 sequence: CASSQPGLAGAGTQYF. The CDR3 coding sequence is TGTGCCAGCAGCCAACCGGGACTAGCGGGAGCGGGGACCCAGTACTTC.

CDR3 nucleotides: TGCGCCAGCAGCCAAACGTCTTATGGTGCCGGTGAAAAACTGTTTTTT. Translated, it gives CASSQTSYGAGEKLFF. This chain links TRBV4-3 with TRBJ1-4; the D is unclear. The CDR3 totals 16 residues. V dropped 2 bases and J dropped 7 bases, with 17 bases sitting between them. Germline CDR1 LGHNA, CDR2 YSLEER.

The chain uses TRBV15 and TRBJ1-6; no firm D call. The CDR3 has 14 amino acids. Trimming shortened V by 0 bases and J by 9 bases, and 9 bases separated the two germline ends. Germline CDR1 LNHNV, CDR2 YYDKDF (reference sequence). CDR3 protein: CATSRDPTSSPLHF. CDR3 nucleotides: TGTGCCACCAGCAGAGATCCCACAAGTTCACCCCTCCACTTT.

The chain joins TRBV4-3 to TRBJ2-5; D perhaps matches TRBD1 (5 bases). With 1 base removed from V and 3 bases from J, the gap between germline ends came to 12 bases. Per germline, CDR1 LGHNA and CDR2 YSLEER. The length of the CDR3 is 15 residues. The CDR3 loop reads CASSQAMQGEETQYF. In DNA, the CDR3 is TGCGCCAGCAGCCAAGCCATGCAGGGTGAAGAGACCCAGTACTTC.

The V call is TRBV15, the J call TRBJ1-2; 10 bases align to TRBD1. Trimming cost V 2 bases and J 0 bases; bases outside gene matches: 12. CDR1 is LNHNV and CDR2 is YYDKDF in the germline V gene (reference sequence). The CDR3 covers 19 residues. The CDR3 protein is CATSRKPGQGIGPNYGYTF. The CDR3 nucleotides are TGTGCCACCAGCAGAAAGCCGGGACAGGGGATCGGGCCTAACTATGGCTACACCTTC. The complete variable domain, with remaining parts taken from reference TRBV15 and TRBJ1-2, reads DAMVIQNPRYQVTQFGKPVTLSCSQTLNHNVMYWYQQKSSQAPKLLFHYYDKDFNNEADTPDNFQSRRPNTSFCFLDIRSPGLGDTAMYLCATSRKPGQGIGPNYGYTFGSGTRLTVV.

This chain connects TRBV11-3 to TRBJ2-2, with 11 bases fitting TRBD2. Germline V gene sequence: CDR1 SGHNT, CDR2 YENEEA. V gave up 5 bases and J gave up 7 bases; unmatched junction bases: 12. The CDR3 runs to 17 residues. CDR3 bases: TGTGCCAGCAGCCCCCTCGGTCTAGCGGGAGGCGGCGGGGAGCTGTTTTTT. Translating gives CASSPLGLAGGGGELFF.

The chain recombines TRBV20-1 with TRBJ2-1, with TRBD1 matching over 9 bases. The CDR3 is made up of 13 amino acids. CDR1 and CDR2 (germline): DFQATT, SNEGSKA (reference sequence). With 3 bases clipped from V and 7 bases from J, the junction kept 4 bases outside the gene matches. Here the CDR3 reads CSASEGTGNEQFF. The CDR3 DNA is TGCAGTGCTAGTGAAGGGACAGGGAATGAGCAGTTCTTC.

The CDR3 coding sequence is TGTGCCAGTAGTGGGACAGGGGCCCTCACTGAAGCTTTCTTT. Its translation is CASSGTGALTEAFF. V gene TRBV19 combines with J gene TRBJ1-1; 10 bases agree with TRBD1. Germline values: CDR1 LNHDA, CDR2 SQIVND (reference sequence). The ends lost 5 bases at V and 4 bases at J; junction bases unmatched: 4. The CDR3 sequence is 14 residues long. The variable domain in full, completed from reference TRBV19 and TRBJ1-1, reads DGGITQSPKYLFRKEGQNVTLSCEQNLNHDAMYWYRQDPGQGLRLIYYSQIVNDFQKGDIAEGYSVSREKKESFPLTVTSAQKNPTAFYLCASSGTGALTEAFFGQGTRLTVV.

The chain employs TRBV4-1 and TRBJ2-1, with 10 bases aligning to TRBD2. Germline loops: CDR1 MGHRA, CDR2 YSYEKL. V dropped 1 base and J dropped 2; count of bases not matched to a gene: 5. CDR3 length: 17 amino acids. CDR3 nucleotide sequence: TGCGCCAGCAGCCAAGTCCTAGCGGGAGCTACCTACAATGAGCAGTTCTTC. Residues: CASSQVLAGATYNEQFF.

J is TRBJ2-5 and V is TRBV4-1; 7 bases map to TRBD1. Trimming removed 6 bases from V and 3 bases from J; junction bases left unmatched: 10. Germline V gives CDR1 MGHRA, CDR2 YSYEKL. CDR3 length: 15 residues. The CDR3 nucleotides are TGCGCCAGCAGAGAATCGGACAGGAAGGAAGAGACCCAGTACTTC. It yields the protein CASRESDRKEETQYF.

This CDR3 reads CASSKDRQLYEQYF. The CDR3 region has the DNA TGTGCCAGCAGCAAGGACAGGCAGCTCTACGAGCAGTACTTC. This chain uses TRBV6-6 with TRBJ2-7, with 7 bases fitting TRBD1. This CDR3 has 14 residues. From germline, CDR1 is MNHNY and CDR2 SVGAGI (reference sequence). V shed 6 bases and J 3 bases; nucleotides not matched to a gene: 8.

This chain uses TRBV3-1 (or the pseudogene TRBV3-2) with TRBJ1-2; no firm D call. V dropped 5 bases and J dropped 7 bases, with 20 bases sitting between them. CDR1 is LGHDT, CDR2 YNNKEL, per germline (reference sequence). The CDR3 consists of 15 residues. CDR3 protein: CASSARFRQASGYTF. DNA for the CDR3: TGTGCCAGCAGCGCACGCTTTCGCCAGGCTTCTGGCTACACCTTC.

The V gene is TRBV10-1, the J gene TRBJ1-6; TRBD1 agrees at 7 bases. The CDR3 sequence is 16 residues long. Germline V gene lookup returns CDR1 WNHNN and CDR2 SYGVQD (reference sequence). J was trimmed by 6 bases and V by 6 bases; bases with no gene match: 11. CDR3 residues: CASRSTGVDSNSPLHF. CDR3 sequence (DNA): TGCGCCAGCAGAAGTACAGGGGTAGACAGTAATTCACCCCTCCACTTT.

The CDR3 nucleotides are TGTGCCAGCAGCCAAGTAGGGGTCAGGGGCACTGAAGCTTTCTTT. Translated, it gives CASSQVGVRGTEAFF. The chain recombines TRBV14 with TRBJ1-1; perhaps TRBD1 as D (6 bases). This CDR3 is built from 15 residues. Trimming cost V 1 base and J 4 bases, with 13 bases left between them. Germline CDR1 and CDR2: SGHDN and FVKESK.

The gene calls are TRBV2 and TRBJ2-3, with TRBD2 identical over 14 bases. CDR1 and CDR2 from the germline V gene are SNHLY and FYNNEI. Losses at the gene ends were 5 bases for V and 3 bases for J; bases not matched to a gene: 7. The CDR3 runs to 17 residues. This CDR3 reads CASSTLRLAGGTDTQYF. The CDR3 coding sequence is TGTGCCAGCAGTACTCTGAGACTAGCGGGAGGGACAGATACGCAGTATTTT.

V usage is TRBV7-9 and J usage is TRBJ1-6; D not certain. Germline CDR1 reads SEHNR; CDR2 reads FQNEAQ (reference sequence). Trimming stripped 7 bases from V and 4 bases from J, with 11 bases between. The CDR3 runs to 14 residues. Written as DNA, the CDR3 is TGTGCCAGCAACCAGGAACAGTATAATTCACCCCTCCACTTT. Protein product: CASNQEQYNSPLHF.

J is TRBJ1-2 and V is TRBV5-8; the match to TRBD1 covers 7 bases. From germline, CDR1 is SGHTS and CDR2 YDEGEE. The CDR3 is 16 amino acids. The J segment lost 3 bases and the V segment lost 1 base, leaving 9 bases of the junction unmatched. The CDR3 here is CASSLPDREDYYGYTF. As DNA, the CDR3 is TGTGCCAGCAGCTTGCCCGACAGGGAGGATTACTATGGCTACACCTTC. Together with reference TRBV5-8 and TRBJ1-2, the CDR3 gives the full variable domain: EAGVTQSPTHLIKTRGQQATLRCSPISGHTSVYWYQQALGLGLQFLLWYDEGEERNRGNFPPRFSGRQFPNYSSELNVNALELEDSALYLCASSLPDREDYYGYTFGSGTRLTVV.

The chain employs TRBV5-6 and TRBJ1-6; maybe TRBD1 (5 bases). Germline CDR1 and CDR2: SGHDT and YYEEEE. Trimming removed 4 bases at V and 10 bases at J, with 27 bases between. The CDR3 is 18 amino acids. CDR3 DNA sequence: TGTGCCAGCAGCCTAGGAGGGGTGCCGGGCCGGTTTAGATCACCCCTCCACTTT. It codes for CASSLGGVPGRFRSPLHF.

This sequence joins TRBV5-4 and TRBJ2-7; TRBD1 aligns across 7 bases. CDR3 length equals 14 residues. V gave up 2 bases and J gave up 6 bases; unmatched junction bases: 8. Germline lookup yields CDR1 SGHNT and CDR2 YYREEE (reference sequence). The CDR3: CASSFEGGASEQYF. The CDR3 DNA sequence: TGTGCCAGCAGCTTTGAAGGGGGCGCGTCCGAGCAGTACTTC.

This sequence joins TRBV20-1 and TRBJ2-3; a possible D gene is TRBD2 (5 bases). The CDR3 loop spans 11 amino acids. In germline, CDR1 is DFQATT, CDR2 SNEGSKA (reference sequence). V shed 5 bases and J shed 4 bases, with 7 bases lying between them. The CDR3 nucleotides are TGCAGTGCTTCCGGGGCAGATACGCAGTATTTT. This gives the protein CSASGADTQYF.

This clone showed up just once. The chain uses TRBV7-2 and TRBJ2-7; TRBD2 aligns across 11 bases. V lost 3 bases and J lost 3; bases outside the gene matches: 13. The germline gives CDR1 SGHTA, CDR2 FQGNSA. The CDR3 loop spans 18 amino acids. The CDR3 nucleotides are TGTGCCAGCAGCTTGGGGTCTAGCGGGAGGAGCCATAGCTACGAGCAGTACTTC. Protein: CASSLGSSGRSHSYEQYF.

V gene TRBV2 combines with J gene TRBJ2-1; unclear D gene. V shed 4 bases and J shed 7 bases, with 11 bases lying between them. From germline, CDR1 is SNHLY and CDR2 FYNNEI. This CDR3 has 13 residues. As DNA, the CDR3 is TGTGCCAGCAGTGCACCCTTAGCAAATGAGCAGTTCTTC. Its protein is CASSAPLANEQFF. Complete variable domain (other parts from reference TRBV2 and TRBJ2-1): EPEVTQTPSHQVTQMGQEVILRCVPISNHLYFYWYRQILGQKVEFLVSFYNNEISEKSEIFDDQFSVERPDGSNFTLKIRSTKLEDSAMYFCASSAPLANEQFFGPGTRLTVL.